This TCR beta chain was sequenced for a study of cytomegalovirus exposure and HLA in healthy donors. Study background: Caucasian-associated ancestry cluster membership applied to just over 80% of about 370 genotyped donors.

This CDR3 has 14 residues. Unmatched junction bases numbered 0, after V lost 2 bases and J lost 2 bases. Germline CDR1 and CDR2: MNHEY and SMNVEV (reference sequence). PCR primers comprised 60 Vbeta and 13 Jbeta primers. The repertoire was sequenced with immunoSEQ multiplex PCR; TCRdb's copy has only in-frame clones and lacks some. The sample has about 150,000 clones; approximately 81% are singletons. The source material was PBMCs. This TCR was sampled from a man aged 18 to 29 in good health and CMV-seronegative. The chain recombines TRBV27 with TRBJ2-1; the match to TRBD2 covers 7 bases. The DNA of the CDR3 is TGTGCCAGCAGTTTAGCGGGAGCCTACAATGAGCAGTTCTTC. The encoded protein is CASSLAGAYNEQFF.